This is a list of T cell receptor beta chains from one sample in a study of T cell responses to AZD1222 COVID-19 vaccine. Profiling relied on immunoSEQ multiplex PCR, and the TCRdb table lists in-frame clones only, not all of them. This sample yields about 120,000 clones, of which roughly 90% are seen a single time; roughly 8.9% belongs to the top ten. The sample here was peripheral blood, taken on day 0 of AZD1222 vaccination. These receptors were collected from an adult in good health. Each CDR3 is given without its conserved first and last residue.

v_gene	j_gene	CDR3aa
TRBV19	TRBJ2-5	ASSINPGGEETQY
TRBV19	TRBJ2-7	ASSATTFYEQY
TRBV5-4	TRBJ2-7	ASRLAGSGSVSYEQY
TRBV7-9	TRBJ2-1	ASSATAYNEQF
TRBV7-6	TRBJ2-1	ASSQDLLAAIGGEQF
TRBV28	TRBJ2-1	ASTGSSYNEQF
TRBV19	TRBJ2-1	ASTRLPSATLNEQF
TRBV6-5	TRBJ1-2	ASSYQGTAYYGYT
TRBV5-4	TRBJ2-7	ASSLSPGRKY
TRBV7-8	TRBJ1-2	ASSLGFGSYGYT
TRBV28	TRBJ1-2	ASTTQDRFYYGYT
TRBV11-2	TRBJ1-1	ASSPHIQGEAF
TRBV6-5	TRBJ1-4	ASSYQNYNEKLF
TRBV5-5	TRBJ2-6	ASSPGQVPSSGANVLT
TRBV11-2	TRBJ2-1	ASSLRTRRGNEQF
TRBV2	TRBJ2-5	ASTPTRLQETQY
TRBV27	TRBJ2-7	ASSSFESGRSDEQY